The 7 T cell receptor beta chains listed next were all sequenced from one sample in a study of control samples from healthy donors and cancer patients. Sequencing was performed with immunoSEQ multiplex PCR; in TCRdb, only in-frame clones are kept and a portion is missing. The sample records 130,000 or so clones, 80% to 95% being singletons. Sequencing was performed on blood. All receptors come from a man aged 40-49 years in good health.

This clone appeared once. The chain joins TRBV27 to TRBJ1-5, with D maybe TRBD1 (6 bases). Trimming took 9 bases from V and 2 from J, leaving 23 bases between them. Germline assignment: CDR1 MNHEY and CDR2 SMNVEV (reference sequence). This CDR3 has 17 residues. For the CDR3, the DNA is TGTGCCAGTCCGAACAAAGGGGGGGTAAAAGGCAATCAGCCCCAGCATTTT. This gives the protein CASPNKGGVKGNQPQHF.

In DNA, the CDR3 is TGTGCCAGCAGCTTGAGATTAACAGGGGTCCACACCGGGGAGCTGTTTTTT. Amino acid sequence: CASSLRLTGVHTGELFF. This sequence joins TRBV5-6 and TRBJ2-2; 7 bases are shared with TRBD1. The CDR3 is 17 residues long. With V trimmed by 1 base and J by 3 bases, 9 bases remained unmatched. Germline CDR1 and CDR2: SGHDT and YYEEEE.

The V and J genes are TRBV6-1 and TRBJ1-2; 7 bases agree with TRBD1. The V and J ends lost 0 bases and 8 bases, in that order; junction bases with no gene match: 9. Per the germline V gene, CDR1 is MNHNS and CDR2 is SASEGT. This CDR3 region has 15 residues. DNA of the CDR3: TGTGCCAGCAGTGAAGCGTGGACAGGACGTAGCGGCTACACCTTC. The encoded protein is CASSEAWTGRSGYTF.

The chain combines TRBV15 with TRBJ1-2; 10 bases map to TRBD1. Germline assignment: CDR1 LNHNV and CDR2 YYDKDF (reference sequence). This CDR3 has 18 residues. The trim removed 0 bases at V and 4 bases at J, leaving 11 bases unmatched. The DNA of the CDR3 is TGTGCCACCAGCAGAGATAAAGGGGGACAGGGGAATTTCTATGGCTACACCTTC. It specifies CATSRDKGGQGNFYGYTF.

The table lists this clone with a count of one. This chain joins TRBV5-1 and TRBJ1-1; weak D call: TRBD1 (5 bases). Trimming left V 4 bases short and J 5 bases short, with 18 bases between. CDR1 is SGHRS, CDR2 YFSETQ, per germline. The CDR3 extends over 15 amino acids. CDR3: CASSRGGVSPTEAFF. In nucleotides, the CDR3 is TGCGCCAGCAGCCGGGGGGGAGTTTCACCGACTGAAGCTTTCTTT.

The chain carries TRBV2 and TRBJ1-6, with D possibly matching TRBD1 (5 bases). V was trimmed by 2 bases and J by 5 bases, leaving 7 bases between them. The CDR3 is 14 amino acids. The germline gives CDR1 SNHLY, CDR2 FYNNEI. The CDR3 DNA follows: TGTGCCAGCAGTGAAAGGGGTAATAATTCACCCCTCCACTTT. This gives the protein CASSERGNNSPLHF.

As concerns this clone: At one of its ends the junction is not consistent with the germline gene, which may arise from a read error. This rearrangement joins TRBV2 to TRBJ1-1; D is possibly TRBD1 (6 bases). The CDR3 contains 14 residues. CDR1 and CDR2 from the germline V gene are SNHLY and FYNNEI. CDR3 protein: CASSPTGRTTEVFF. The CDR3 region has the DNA TGTGCCAGCAGTCCGACAGGACGAACTACTGAAGTTTTCTTT.